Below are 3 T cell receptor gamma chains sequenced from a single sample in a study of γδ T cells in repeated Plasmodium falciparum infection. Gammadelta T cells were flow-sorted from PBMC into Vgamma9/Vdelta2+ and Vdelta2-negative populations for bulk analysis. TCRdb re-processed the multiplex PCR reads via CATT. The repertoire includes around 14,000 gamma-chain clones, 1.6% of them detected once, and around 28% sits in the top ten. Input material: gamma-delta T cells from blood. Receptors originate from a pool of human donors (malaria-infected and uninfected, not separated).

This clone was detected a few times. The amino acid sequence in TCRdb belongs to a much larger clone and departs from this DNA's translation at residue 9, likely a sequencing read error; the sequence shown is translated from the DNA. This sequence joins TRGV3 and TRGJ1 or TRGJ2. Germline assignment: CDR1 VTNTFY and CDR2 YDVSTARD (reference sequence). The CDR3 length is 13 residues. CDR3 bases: TGTGCCACCTGGCCCCGGGGTTATCATAAGAAACTCTTT. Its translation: CATWPRGYHKKLF.

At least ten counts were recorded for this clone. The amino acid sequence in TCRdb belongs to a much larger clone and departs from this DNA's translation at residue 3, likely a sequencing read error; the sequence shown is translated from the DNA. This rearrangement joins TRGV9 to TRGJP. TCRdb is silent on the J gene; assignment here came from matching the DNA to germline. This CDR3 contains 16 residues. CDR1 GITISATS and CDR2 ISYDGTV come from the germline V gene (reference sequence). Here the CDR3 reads CASWDQQELGKKIKVF. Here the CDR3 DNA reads TGTGCCTCGTGGGACCAGCAAGAGTTGGGCAAAAAAATCAAGGTATTT.

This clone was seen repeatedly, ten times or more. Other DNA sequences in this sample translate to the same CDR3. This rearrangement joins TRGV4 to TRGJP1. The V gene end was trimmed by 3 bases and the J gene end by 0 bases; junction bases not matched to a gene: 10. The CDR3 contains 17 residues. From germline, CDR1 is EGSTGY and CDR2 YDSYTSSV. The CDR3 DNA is TGTGCCACCTGGGATTACTCTCACTATACCACTGGTTGGTTCAAGATATTT. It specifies CATWDYSHYTTGWFKIF.